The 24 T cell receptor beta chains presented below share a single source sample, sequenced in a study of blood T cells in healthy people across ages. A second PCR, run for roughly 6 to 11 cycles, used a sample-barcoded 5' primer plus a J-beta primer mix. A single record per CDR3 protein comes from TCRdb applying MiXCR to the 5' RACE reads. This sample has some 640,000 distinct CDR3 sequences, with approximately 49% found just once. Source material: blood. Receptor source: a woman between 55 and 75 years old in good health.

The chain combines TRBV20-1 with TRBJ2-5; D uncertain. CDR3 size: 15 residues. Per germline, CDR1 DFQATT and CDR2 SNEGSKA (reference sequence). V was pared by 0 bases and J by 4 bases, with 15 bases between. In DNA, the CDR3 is TGCAGTGCTAGAGATCCCACAAACCCCAGAGAGACCCAGTACTTC. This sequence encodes CSARDPTNPRETQYF.

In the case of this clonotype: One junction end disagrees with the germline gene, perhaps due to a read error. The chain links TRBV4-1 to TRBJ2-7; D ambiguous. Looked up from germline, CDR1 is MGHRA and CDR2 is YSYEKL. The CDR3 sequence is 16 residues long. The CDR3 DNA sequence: TGCGCTAGCAGCCATGGCCGAACCGGACGGATCGACGAGCAGTACTTC. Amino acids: CASSHGRTGRIDEQYF.

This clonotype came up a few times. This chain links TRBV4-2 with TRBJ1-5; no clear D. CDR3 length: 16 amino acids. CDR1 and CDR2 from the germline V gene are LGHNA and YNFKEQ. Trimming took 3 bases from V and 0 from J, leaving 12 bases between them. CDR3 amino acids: CASSHQLVHSNQPQHF. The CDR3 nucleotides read TGTGCCAGCAGCCATCAGCTCGTCCATAGCAATCAGCCCCAGCATTTT.

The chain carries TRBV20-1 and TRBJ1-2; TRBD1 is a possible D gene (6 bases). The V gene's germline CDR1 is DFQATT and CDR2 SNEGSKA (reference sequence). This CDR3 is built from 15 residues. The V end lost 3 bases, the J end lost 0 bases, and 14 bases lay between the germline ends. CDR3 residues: CSARRTGKTNYGYTF. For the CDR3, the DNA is TGCAGTGCTAGGAGAACAGGGAAAACTAACTATGGCTACACCTTC.

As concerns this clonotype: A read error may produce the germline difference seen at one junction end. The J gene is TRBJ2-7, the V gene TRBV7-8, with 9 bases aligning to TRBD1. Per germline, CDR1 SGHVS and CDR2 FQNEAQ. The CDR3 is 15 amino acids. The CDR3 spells CASSFYRGRSDEQYF. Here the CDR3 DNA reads TGTGCCAGCAGCTTTTACAGGGGGCGCTCCGACGAGCAGTACTTC.

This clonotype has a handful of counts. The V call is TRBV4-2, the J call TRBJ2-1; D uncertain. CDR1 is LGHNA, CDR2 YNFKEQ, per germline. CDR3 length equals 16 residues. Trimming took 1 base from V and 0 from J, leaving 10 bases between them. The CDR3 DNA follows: TGTGCCAGCAGCCAAGTTGTGCGTAACTCCTACAATGAGCAGTTCTTC. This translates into CASSQVVRNSYNEQFF.

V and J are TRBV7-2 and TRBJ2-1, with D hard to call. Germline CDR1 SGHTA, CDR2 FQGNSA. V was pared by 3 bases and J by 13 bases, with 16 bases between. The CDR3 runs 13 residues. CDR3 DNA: TGTGCCAGCAGCTTGCACAGAGAAGAGACCCAGTTCTTC. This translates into CASSLHREETQFF.

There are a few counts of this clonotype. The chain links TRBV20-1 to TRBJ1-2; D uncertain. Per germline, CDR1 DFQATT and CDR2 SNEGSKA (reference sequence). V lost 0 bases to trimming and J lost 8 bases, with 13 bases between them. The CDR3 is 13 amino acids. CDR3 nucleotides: TGCAGTGCTAGAGATGTGGCGGAGCGGGGCTACACCTTC. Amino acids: CSARDVAERGYTF.

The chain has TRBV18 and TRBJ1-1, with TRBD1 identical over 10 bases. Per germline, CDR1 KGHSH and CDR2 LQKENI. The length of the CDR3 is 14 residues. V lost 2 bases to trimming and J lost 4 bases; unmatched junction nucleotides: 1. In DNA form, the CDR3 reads TGTGCCAGCTCACCATGGACAGGGGGCACTGAAGCTTTCTTT. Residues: CASSPWTGGTEAFF.

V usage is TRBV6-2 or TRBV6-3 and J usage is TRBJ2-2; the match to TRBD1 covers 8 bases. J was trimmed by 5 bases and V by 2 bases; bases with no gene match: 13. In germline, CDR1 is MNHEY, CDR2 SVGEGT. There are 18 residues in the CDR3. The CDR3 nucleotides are TGTGCCAGCAGTTACGGGGTGCGCCGGACAGGGAGAACCGGGGAGCTGTTTTTT. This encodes CASSYGVRRTGRTGELFF.

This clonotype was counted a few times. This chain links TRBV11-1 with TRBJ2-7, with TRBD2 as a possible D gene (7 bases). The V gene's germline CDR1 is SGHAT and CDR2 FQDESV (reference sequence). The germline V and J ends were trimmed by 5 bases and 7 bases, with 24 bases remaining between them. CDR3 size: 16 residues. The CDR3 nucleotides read TGTGCCAGCAGCGCCGTAGCGGGCCTGGGGGACAATGAGCAGTACTTC. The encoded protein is CASSAVAGLGDNEQYF.

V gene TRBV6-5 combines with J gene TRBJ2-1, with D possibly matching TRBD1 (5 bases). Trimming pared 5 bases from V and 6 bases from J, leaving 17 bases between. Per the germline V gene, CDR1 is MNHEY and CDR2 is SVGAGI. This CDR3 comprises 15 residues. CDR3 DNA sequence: TGTGCCAGCAGTACAAGGGGCGCCGGGTCCAATGAGCAGTTCTTC. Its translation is CASSTRGAGSNEQFF.

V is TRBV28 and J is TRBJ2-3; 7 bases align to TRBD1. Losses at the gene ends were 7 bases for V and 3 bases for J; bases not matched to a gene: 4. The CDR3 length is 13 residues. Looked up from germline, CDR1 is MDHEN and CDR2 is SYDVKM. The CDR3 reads CASIAGGTDTQYF. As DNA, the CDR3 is TGTGCCAGCATAGCAGGGGGTACAGATACGCAGTATTTT.

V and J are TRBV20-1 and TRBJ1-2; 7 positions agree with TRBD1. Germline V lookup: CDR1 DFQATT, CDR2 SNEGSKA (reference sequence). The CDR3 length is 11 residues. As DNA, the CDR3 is TGCACCCAGGGGGAAAACTATGGCTACACCTTC. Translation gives CTQGENYGYTF.

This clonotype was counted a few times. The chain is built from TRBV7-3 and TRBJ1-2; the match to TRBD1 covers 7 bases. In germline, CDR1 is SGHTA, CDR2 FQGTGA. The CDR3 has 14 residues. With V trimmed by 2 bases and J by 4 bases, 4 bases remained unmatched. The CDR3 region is CASSLGQGVYGYTF. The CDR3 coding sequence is TGTGCCAGCAGCTTAGGGCAGGGGGTCTATGGCTACACCTTC.

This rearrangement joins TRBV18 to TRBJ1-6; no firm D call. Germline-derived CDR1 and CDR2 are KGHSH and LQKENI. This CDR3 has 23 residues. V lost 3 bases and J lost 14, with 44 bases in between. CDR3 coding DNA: TGTGCCAGCTCACCCCTCCCCACCATACGGCCGGACCGGACCTGGAAGGCTGAAATATCCCTCCACTTT. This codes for CASSPLPTIRPDRTWKAEISLHF.

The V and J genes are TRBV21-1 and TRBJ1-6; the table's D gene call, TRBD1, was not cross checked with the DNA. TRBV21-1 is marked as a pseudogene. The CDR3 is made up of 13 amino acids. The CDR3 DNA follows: TGTGCCAGCAGTGACAGGGGTAATTCACCCCTCCACTTT. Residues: CASSDRGNSPLHF.

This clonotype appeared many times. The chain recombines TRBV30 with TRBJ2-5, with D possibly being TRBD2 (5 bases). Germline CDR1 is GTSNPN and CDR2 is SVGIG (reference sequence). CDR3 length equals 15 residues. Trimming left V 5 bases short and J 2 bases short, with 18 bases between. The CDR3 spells CAWGTGVGRQETQYF. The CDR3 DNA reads TGTGCCTGGGGCACCGGGGTGGGTCGGCAAGAGACCCAGTACTTC.

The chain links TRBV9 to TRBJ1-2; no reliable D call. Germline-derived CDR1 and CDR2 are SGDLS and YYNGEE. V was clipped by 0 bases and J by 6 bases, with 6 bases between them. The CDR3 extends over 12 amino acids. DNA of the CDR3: TGTGCCAGCAGCGTAGGACGGAATGGCTACACCTTC. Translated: CASSVGRNGYTF. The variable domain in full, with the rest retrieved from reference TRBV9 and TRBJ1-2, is DSGVTQTPKHLITATGQRVTLRCSPRSGDLSVYWYQQSLDQGLQFLIQYYNGEERAKGNILERFSAQQFPDLHSELNLSSLELGDSALYFCASSVGRNGYTFGSGTRLTVV.

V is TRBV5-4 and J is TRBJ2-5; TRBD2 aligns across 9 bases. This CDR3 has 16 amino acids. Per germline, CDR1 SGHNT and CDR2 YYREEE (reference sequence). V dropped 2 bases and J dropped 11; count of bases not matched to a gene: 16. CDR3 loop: CASSFYGGRAVNEQYF. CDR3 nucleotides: TGTGCCAGCAGCTTTTATGGCGGGAGGGCCGTCAATGAGCAGTACTTC.

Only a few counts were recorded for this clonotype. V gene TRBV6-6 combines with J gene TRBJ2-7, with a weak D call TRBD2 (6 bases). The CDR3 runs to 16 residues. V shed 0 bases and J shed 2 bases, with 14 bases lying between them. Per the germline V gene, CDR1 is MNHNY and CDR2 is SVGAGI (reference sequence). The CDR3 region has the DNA TGTGCCAGCAGTTACTCGATGGGGGGAACACCCTACGAGCAGTACTTC. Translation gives CASSYSMGGTPYEQYF.

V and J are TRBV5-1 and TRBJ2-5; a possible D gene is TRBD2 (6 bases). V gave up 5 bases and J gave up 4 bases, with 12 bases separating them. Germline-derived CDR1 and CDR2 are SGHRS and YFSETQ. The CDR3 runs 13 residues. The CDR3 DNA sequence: TGCGCCAGCAGGCGGGGATATCGAGAGACCCAGTACTTC. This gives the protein CASRRGYRETQYF.

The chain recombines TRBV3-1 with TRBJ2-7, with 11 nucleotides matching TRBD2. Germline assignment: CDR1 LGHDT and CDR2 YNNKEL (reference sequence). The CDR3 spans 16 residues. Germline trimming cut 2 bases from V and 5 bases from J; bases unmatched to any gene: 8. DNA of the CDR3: TGTGCCAGCAGCCAATTGGGACTAGCGGACAACGACGAGCAGTACTTC. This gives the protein CASSQLGLADNDEQYF.

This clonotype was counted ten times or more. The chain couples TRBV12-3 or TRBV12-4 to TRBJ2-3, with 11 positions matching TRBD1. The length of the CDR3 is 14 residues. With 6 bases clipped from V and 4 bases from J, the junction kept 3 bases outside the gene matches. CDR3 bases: TGTGCCAGCAGCCCGGGACAGGGGGCAGATACGCAGTATTTT. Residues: CASSPGQGADTQYF.